The rows below give T cell receptor beta chains drawn from one sample of a study of blood T cell repertoires in COVID-19. Data came from immunoSEQ multiplex PCR; TCRdb stores just in-frame clones and leaves some out. The table includes approximately 85,000 clones, just over 85% detected once. The sample consisted of peripheral blood. The receptor set was obtained from a man aged 45-65 years with active or convalescent COVID-19. The CDR3 runs from the conserved cysteine through the conserved F or W. Fields, in order: clone size, D gene, V gene, J gene, CDR3 protein, CDR3 DNA. The D gene is left open where the match is weak. The size field is filled for only some rows; it gives once, few, many or a size class.

>once|NA|TRBV19|TRBJ1-6
CAVEGRSRRSPLHF
TGTGCCGTCGAAGGGAGAAGTCGACGGTCACCCCTCCACTTT
>NA|TRBD1|TRBV28|TRBJ2-7
CASRRSGGVYEQYF
TGTGCCAGCAGACGATCAGGGGGCGTCTACGAGCAGTACTTC
>NA|NA|TRBV4-2|TRBJ2-5
CASSQVRSQETQYF
TGTGCCAGCAGCCAAGTACGCAGTCAAGAGACCCAGTACTTC
>NA|NA|TRBV2|TRBJ2-7
CAVNYEQYF
TGTGCCGTAAATTACGAGCAGTACTTC
>NA|NA|TRBV24-1|TRBJ1-5
CATSDRQDPNQPQHF
TGTGCCACCAGTGATCGACAGGATCCCAATCAGCCCCAGCATTTT
>NA|TRBD1|TRBV5-1|TRBJ1-2
CASSLDGTGGTYGYTF
TGCGCCAGCAGCTTGGACGGGACAGGCGGTACCTATGGCTACACCTTC
>few|TRBD2|TRBV5-1|TRBJ2-3
CASSLVPSGADTQYF
TGCGCCAGCAGCTTGGTGCCTAGCGGGGCAGATACGCAGTATTTT
>NA|NA|TRBV3-1/TRBV3-2|TRBJ1-1
CASSQDQGGTEAFF
TGTGCCAGCAGCCAAGATCAAGGGGGCACTGAAGCTTTCTTT
>NA|NA|TRBV5-6|TRBJ1-5
CASSLSGVGSNQPQHF
TGTGCCAGCAGCTTGTCGGGGGTCGGGAGCAATCAGCCCCAGCATTTT
>NA|NA|TRBV5-8|TRBJ1-3
CASSLEVGRGPGNTIYF
TGTGCCAGCAGCTTGGAGGTTGGGAGGGGACCTGGAAACACCATATATTTT
>NA|NA|TRBV27|TRBJ2-5
CASSPPRQGQRETQYF
TGTGCCAGCAGTCCCCCCCGGCAGGGACAAAGGGAGACCCAGTACTTC
>NA|NA|TRBV20-1|TRBJ2-1
CSARSGGKQFF
TGCAGTGCTAGGTCTGGGGGCAAGCAGTTCTTC
>NA|TRBD2|TRBV5-1|TRBJ2-5
CASTLGLDMVQETQYF
TGCGCCAGCACCTTGGGACTAGATATGGTCCAAGAGACCCAGTACTTC
>NA|TRBD1|TRBV19|TRBJ1-2
CASRDRQGVDYGYTF
TGTGCCAGTAGAGACCGACAGGGAGTAGACTATGGCTACACCTTC
>NA|NA|TRBV9|TRBJ2-5
CASSVGVGGLTQYF
TGTGCCAGCAGCGTAGGGGTGGGGGGTTTGACCCAGTACTTC
>NA|TRBD2|TRBV7-8|TRBJ2-1
CASSLGVAGHEQFF
TGTGCCAGCAGCTTAGGGGTAGCGGGCCATGAGCAGTTCTTC
>NA|TRBD2|TRBV7-6|TRBJ2-6
CASSKTTGTSVSSGANVLTF
TGTGCCAGCAGCAAGACTACCGGGACTAGCGTTTCCTCTGGGGCCAACGTCCTGACTTTC
>NA|TRBD1|TRBV4-1|TRBJ2-1
CASSRRTGGDYNEQFF
TGCGCCAGCAGCCGACGGACAGGGGGCGACTACAATGAGCAGTTCTTC
>once|TRBD1|TRBV11-2|TRBJ1-2
CASSLGQGNYGYTF
TGTGCCAGCAGCTTGGGACAGGGGAACTATGGCTACACCTTC
>few|NA|TRBV11-2|TRBJ1-5
CASSSLVGGHQPQHF
TGTGCCAGCAGCTCCCTGGTGGGGGGTCATCAGCCCCAGCATTTT
>NA|NA|TRBV7-9|TRBJ2-3
CASSRTVRTGAADTQYF
TGTGCCAGCAGCCGTACGGTACGGACGGGAGCCGCAGATACGCAGTATTTT
>NA|NA|TRBV29-1|TRBJ2-4
CSVGAGLQNIQYF
TGCAGCGTTGGAGCTGGGCTACAAAACATTCAGTACTTC
>NA|TRBD2|TRBV2|TRBJ2-5
CASSWGGEQETQYF
TGTGCCAGCAGTTGGGGGGGGGAACAAGAGACCCAGTACTTC
>NA|TRBD1|TRBV2|TRBJ1-2
CASRGTVSPGGYTF
TGTGCCAGCAGGGGGACAGTTAGCCCAGGTGGCTACACCTTC
>NA|NA|TRBV19|TRBJ2-6
CASSSDRSRGANVLTF
TGTGCCAGTAGTAGCGACAGGTCTCGAGGGGCCAACGTCCTGACTTTC
>once|NA|TRBV19|TRBJ2-3
CASSTQADTQYF
TGTGCCAGTAGTACACAGGCAGATACGCAGTATTTT